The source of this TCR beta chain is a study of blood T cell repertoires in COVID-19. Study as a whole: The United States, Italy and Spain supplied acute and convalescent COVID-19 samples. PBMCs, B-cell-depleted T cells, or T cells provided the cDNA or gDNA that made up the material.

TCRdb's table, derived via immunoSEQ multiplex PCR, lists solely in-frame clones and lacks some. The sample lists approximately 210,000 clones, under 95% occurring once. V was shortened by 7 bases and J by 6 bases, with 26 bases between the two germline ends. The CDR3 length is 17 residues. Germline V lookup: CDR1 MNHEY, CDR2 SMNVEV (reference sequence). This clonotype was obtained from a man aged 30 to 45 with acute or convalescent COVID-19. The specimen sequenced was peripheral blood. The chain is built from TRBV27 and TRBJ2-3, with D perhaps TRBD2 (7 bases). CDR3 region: CASTMGGAGHVRDTQYF. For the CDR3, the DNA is TGTGCCAGCACCATGGGGGGAGCGGGACACGTACGGGATACGCAGTATTTT.